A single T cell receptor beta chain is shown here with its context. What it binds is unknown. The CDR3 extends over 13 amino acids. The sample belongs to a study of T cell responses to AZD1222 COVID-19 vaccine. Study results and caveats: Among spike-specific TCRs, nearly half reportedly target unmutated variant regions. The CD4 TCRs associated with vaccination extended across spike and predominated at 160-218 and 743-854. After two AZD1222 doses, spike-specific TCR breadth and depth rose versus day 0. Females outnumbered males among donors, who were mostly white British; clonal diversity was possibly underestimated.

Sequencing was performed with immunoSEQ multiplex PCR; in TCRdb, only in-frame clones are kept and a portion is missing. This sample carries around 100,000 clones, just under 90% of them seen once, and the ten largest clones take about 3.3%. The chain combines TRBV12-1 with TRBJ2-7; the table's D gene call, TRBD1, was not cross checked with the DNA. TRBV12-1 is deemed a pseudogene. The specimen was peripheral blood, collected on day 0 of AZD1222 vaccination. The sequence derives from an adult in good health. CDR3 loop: CASSRTGGYEQYF. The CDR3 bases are TGTGCCAGCAGCCGTACAGGGGGCTACGAGCAGTACTTC.